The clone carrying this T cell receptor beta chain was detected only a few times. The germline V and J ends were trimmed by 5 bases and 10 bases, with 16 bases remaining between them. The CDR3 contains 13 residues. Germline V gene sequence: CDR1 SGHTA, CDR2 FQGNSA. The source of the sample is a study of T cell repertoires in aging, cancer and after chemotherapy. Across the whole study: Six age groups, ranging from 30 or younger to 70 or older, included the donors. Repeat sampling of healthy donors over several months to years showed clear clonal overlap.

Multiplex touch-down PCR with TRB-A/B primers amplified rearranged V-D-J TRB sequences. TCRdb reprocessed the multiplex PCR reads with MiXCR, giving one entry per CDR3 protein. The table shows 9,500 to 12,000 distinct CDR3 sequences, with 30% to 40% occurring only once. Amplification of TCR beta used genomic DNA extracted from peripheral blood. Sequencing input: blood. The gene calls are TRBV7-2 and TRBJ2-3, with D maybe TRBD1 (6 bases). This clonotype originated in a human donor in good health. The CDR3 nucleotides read TGTGCCAGCAGCCCAGACAGGAGCGTTGCGCAGTATTTT. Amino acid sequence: CASSPDRSVAQYF.